Each of the 10 T cell receptor beta chains below was sequenced from the same sample in a study of cytomegalovirus exposure and HLA in healthy donors. PCR was performed using 60 Vbeta and 13 Jbeta primers. TCRdb's copy holds only in-frame clones and misses some; the assay was immunoSEQ multiplex PCR. Here the sample spans about 190,000 clones, under 80% being singletons. Input material: PBMCs. These receptors were obtained from a man aged 25-45 years in good health and CMV-seropositive.

This chain's CDR3 is CASSYTSGLYEQYF. In DNA form, the CDR3 reads TGTGCCAGCAGCTACACTAGCGGCCTGTACGAGCAGTACTTC. The rearrangement links TRBV7-2 to TRBJ2-7, with 8 bases aligning to TRBD2. Per the germline V gene, CDR1 is SGHTA and CDR2 is FQGNSA. After removal of 4 bases from V and 4 bases from J, the junction contained 6 bases not matched to a gene. The CDR3 has 14 residues.

This clone has just one count. V gene TRBV6-6 combines with J gene TRBJ2-1, with 7 bases matching TRBD2. CDR3 size: 16 residues. Germline loops: CDR1 MNHNY, CDR2 SVGAGI (reference sequence). The V gene end was trimmed by 4 bases and the J gene end by 2 bases; junction bases not matched to a gene: 8. The CDR3 sequence is CASSSPLAAAYNEQFF. The CDR3 DNA follows: TGTGCCAGCAGTTCCCCCCTAGCGGCGGCCTACAATGAGCAGTTCTTC.

This clone was observed once. This sequence joins TRBV19 and TRBJ2-7, with 10 bases lining up with TRBD1. The CDR3 totals 14 residues. Germline values: CDR1 LNHDA, CDR2 SQIVND (reference sequence). The V segment lost 4 bases and the J segment 6 bases; nucleotides outside the gene matches: 6. The CDR3 DNA reads as TGTGCCAGTAGTACGACAGGGGGCAGAGGCGAGCAGTACTTC. It specifies CASSTTGGRGEQYF.

The table lists this clone with a count of one. The chain combines TRBV7-3 with TRBJ2-1; TRBD2 agrees at 11 bases. The CDR3 runs to 16 residues. The V gene end was trimmed by 5 bases and the J gene end by 0 bases; junction bases not matched to a gene: 3. Looked up from germline, CDR1 is SGHTA and CDR2 is FQGTGA. CDR3 protein: CASSPGLADSYNEQFF. The CDR3 nucleotides are TGTGCCAGCAGCCCGGGACTAGCGGACTCCTACAATGAGCAGTTCTTC. Filled out from reference TRBV7-3 and TRBJ2-1, the complete variable domain reads GAGVSQTPSNKVTEKGKYVELRCDPISGHTALYWYRQSLGQGPEFLIYFQGTGAADDSGLPNDRFFAVRPEGSVSTLKIQRTERGDSAVYLCASSPGLADSYNEQFFGPGTRLTVL.

The chain uses TRBV6-5 and TRBJ1-1; 8 bases agree with TRBD1. CDR3 length: 15 residues. The trim removed 5 bases at V and 10 bases at J, leaving 15 bases unmatched. The germline V gene encodes CDR1 MNHEY and CDR2 SVGAGI. The CDR3 DNA is TGTGCCAGCAGTCGGGGGACAGGCGGAACTGGGGGAGCTTTCTTT. Protein: CASSRGTGGTGGAFF.

The V and J genes are TRBV29-1 and TRBJ1-1; a possible D gene is TRBD1 (5 bases). CDR1 and CDR2 from the germline V gene are SQVTM and ANQGSEA. Trimming took off 8 bases at V and 0 bases at J, with 13 bases between the two ends. The CDR3 spans 13 residues. CDR3 nucleotide sequence: TGCAGCTCGAGGACATCGATGAACACTGAAGCTTTCTTT. Translation gives CSSRTSMNTEAFF.

The chain carries TRBV28 and TRBJ1-2; the D is unclear. This CDR3 is built from 14 residues. Trimming removed 8 bases from V and 1 base from J, with 14 bases in between. Germline V gives CDR1 MDHEN, CDR2 SYDVKM. The CDR3 protein is CASGYIDINYGYTF. CDR3 coding DNA: TGTGCCAGCGGATATATAGACATTAACTATGGCTACACCTTC.

The J gene is TRBJ1-6, the V gene TRBV7-2; unclear D gene. CDR1 is SGHTA and CDR2 is FQGNSA in the germline V gene. CDR3 length equals 15 residues. V was cut by 1 base and J by 8 bases, with 12 bases left in between. Here the CDR3 DNA reads TGTGCCAGCAGCTTAGTGGGAGGTAGGGATTCACCCCTCCACTTT. It translates to CASSLVGGRDSPLHF.

The chain carries TRBV30 and TRBJ1-5; TRBD1 is a possible D gene (5 bases). Germline V gives CDR1 GTSNPN, CDR2 SVGIG (reference sequence). CDR3 length: 13 amino acids. V shed 2 bases and J shed 9 bases, with 14 bases lying between them. The DNA for the CDR3 is TGTGCCTGGAGTCCGGGGGGGGGAGGGCCCCAGCATTTT. The encoded protein is CAWSPGGGGPQHF. The full variable domain, with the rest looked up from reference TRBV30 and TRBJ1-5, is SQTIHQWPATLVQPVGSPLSLECTVEGTSNPNLYWYRQAAGRGLQLLFYSVGIGQISSEVPQNLSASRPQDRQFILSSKKLLLSDSGFYLCAWSPGGGGPQHFGDGTRLSIL.

The V call is TRBV6-5, the J call TRBJ1-5, with D perhaps TRBD1 (5 bases). There are 14 residues in the CDR3. The germline CDR1 and CDR2 sequences are MNHEY and SVGAGI. Trimming removed 0 bases from V and 5 bases from J, with 8 bases in between. CDR3 residues: CASSYSSGDQPQHF. CDR3 in DNA: TGTGCCAGCAGTTACTCCTCGGGGGATCAGCCCCAGCATTTT.